Presented here are 17 T cell receptor beta chains from one specimen sequenced in a study of regulatory T cells in long-lasting Graves disease. HTBI primers from iRepertoire and Arm-PCR of CDR3 regions yielded the TCR beta libraries. TCRdb analysed the multiplex PCR reads with MiXCR anew, one entry per CDR3 protein. The sample contains approximately 400,000 distinct CDR3 sequences, 23% of which appear only once. As to time point: persistent/refractory GD, antithyroid drugs over 5 years with positive TRAb. RNA extracted from PBMCs served as the sequencing template. Sequenced material: peripheral blood mononuclear cells (PBMCs), taken when the disease was refractory, from a patient treated with antithyroid drugs. These receptors were collected from a female donor with Graves disease.

This chain links TRBV27 with TRBJ2-5; 12 bases are shared with TRBD1. Germline V lookup: CDR1 MNHEY, CDR2 SMNVEV (reference sequence). V was pared by 7 bases and J by 4 bases, with 13 bases of the junction left unmatched. This CDR3 has 17 amino acids. The CDR3 DNA reads as TGTGCCAGCAAGAGTTTTTGGGACAGGGGGCTAGGAGAGACCCAGTACTTC. Its protein is CASKSFWDRGLGETQYF.

This clonotype was seen repeatedly, ten times or more. The genes are TRBV28 and TRBJ1-2; D is undetermined. V was pared by 6 bases and J by 6 bases, with 8 bases between. In germline, CDR1 is MDHEN, CDR2 SYDVKM. CDR3 size: 11 residues. CDR3 DNA: TGTGCCAGCAGGCCAACTCATGGCTACACCTTC. Its protein product is CASRPTHGYTF.

This clonotype was observed at least ten times. This chain connects TRBV20-1 to TRBJ2-5; 11 bases fit TRBD2. In germline, CDR1 is DFQATT, CDR2 SNEGSKA (reference sequence). The ends lost 1 base at V and 2 bases at J; junction bases unmatched: 9. This CDR3 spans 17 amino acids. The CDR3 reads CSARGERGTSGQETQYF. CDR3 coding DNA: TGCAGTGCTAGAGGAGAAAGAGGGACTAGCGGTCAAGAGACCCAGTACTTC.

This clonotype turned up a few times. The J gene is TRBJ2-3, the V gene TRBV20-1, with 8 bases fitting TRBD2. CDR3 size: 15 residues. The J segment lost 4 bases and the V segment lost 3 bases, leaving 9 bases of the junction unmatched. The V gene's germline CDR1 is DFQATT and CDR2 SNEGSKA (reference sequence). CDR3 DNA: TGCAGTGCTAGTGGGACTAGTACTAGAGCAGATACGCAGTATTTT. This encodes CSASGTSTRADTQYF.

The V call is TRBV20-1, the J call TRBJ2-7; TRBD2 is a possible D gene (6 bases). Trimming shortened V by 0 bases and J by 4 bases, and 19 bases separated the two germline ends. The germline CDR1 and CDR2 sequences are DFQATT and SNEGSKA (reference sequence). The CDR3 runs 16 residues. The CDR3 region has the DNA TGCAGTGCTAGAGATCCCTTGAGCGGGCAAGCTTACGAGCAGTACTTC. It yields the protein CSARDPLSGQAYEQYF.

This chain connects TRBV9 to TRBJ2-1; the match to TRBD1 covers 9 bases. The CDR3 loop spans 16 amino acids. The ends lost 0 bases at V and 7 bases at J; junction bases unmatched: 8. Germline CDR1 reads SGDLS; CDR2 reads YYNGEE. The CDR3 region has the DNA TGTGCCAGCAGCGTAGGGTCCCGGGACAGGGTTAATGAGCAGTTCTTC. This encodes CASSVGSRDRVNEQFF.

The chain uses TRBV20-1 and TRBJ1-4; 7 bases fit TRBD1. V was clipped by 5 bases and J by 4 bases; unmatched bases: 4. The CDR3 totals 13 residues. Germline V lookup: CDR1 DFQATT, CDR2 SNEGSKA (reference sequence). The CDR3, as DNA: TGCAGTGCTTCGAACAGGGGTAATGAAAAACTGTTTTTT. It encodes CSASNRGNEKLFF.

This chain joins TRBV5-1 and TRBJ1-2, with 7 bases fitting TRBD1. Looked up from germline, CDR1 is SGHRS and CDR2 is YFSETQ. J gave up 6 bases and V 4 bases, and 6 bases lay outside the gene matches. The CDR3 totals 13 residues. The CDR3 nucleotides read TGCGCCAGCAGCCCGGGACAGTATGATGGCTACACCTTC. Protein sequence: CASSPGQYDGYTF. Based on the CDR3 plus reference TRBV5-1 and TRBJ1-2, the full variable domain is KAGVTQTPRYLIKTRGQQVTLSCSPISGHRSVSWYQQTPGQGLQFLFEYFSETQRNKGNFPGRFSGRQFSNSRSEMNVSTLELGDSALYLCASSPGQYDGYTFGSGTRLTVV.

In this sample, this clonotype turned up many times. One junction end does not reproduce the germline sequence, and a read error may be involved. The chain is built from TRBV28 and TRBJ1-2, with 7 bases matching TRBD1. The CDR3 has 12 amino acids. Germline V gene data show CDR1 as MDHEN and CDR2 as SYDVKM. This CDR3 reads CASSSTHRGCEF. DNA for the CDR3: TGTGCCAGCAGTTCTACACACAGGGGTTGTGAGTTC.

This clonotype was found a few times. The rearrangement joins TRBV5-5 to TRBJ1-1; no firm D call. The germline gives CDR1 SGHKS, CDR2 YYEKEE (reference sequence). The CDR3 loop spans 14 amino acids. Trimming stripped 0 bases from V and 1 base from J, with 7 bases between. CDR3 nucleotides: TGTGCCAGCAGCTTGGATTTAACGAACACTGAAGCTTTCTTT. The encoded protein is CASSLDLTNTEAFF.

This clonotype has a count of ten or more. This chain uses TRBV10-3 with TRBJ1-1; D not resolved. Germline V gene data show CDR1 as ENHRY and CDR2 as SYGVKD. V was pared by 0 bases and J by 4 bases, with 6 bases between. This CDR3 has 13 amino acids. The CDR3 reads CAISESTVTEAFF. The CDR3 region has the DNA TGTGCCATCAGTGAGTCAACAGTCACTGAAGCTTTCTTT.

Only a few counts were recorded for this clonotype. The chain uses TRBV12-3 or TRBV12-4 and TRBJ1-6; D may be TRBD1 (5 bases). V dropped 6 bases and J dropped 7 bases, with 16 bases sitting between them. There are 15 residues in the CDR3. The CDR3 reads CASRPGPSPNSPLHF. CDR3 sequence (DNA): TGTGCCAGCAGACCGGGACCTTCCCCAAATTCACCCCTCCACTTT.

The chain recombines TRBV12-3 or TRBV12-4 with TRBJ1-5; D possibly corresponds to TRBD1 (5 bases). Trimming left V 2 bases short and J 4 bases short, with 12 bases between. The CDR3 has 15 amino acids. CDR3 loop: CASSLKQAFNQPQHF. For the CDR3, the DNA is TGTGCCAGCAGTTTAAAACAGGCCTTTAATCAGCCCCAGCATTTT.

This clonotype has only one observation. This may be a read error, as it is one base from a much larger clone. The chain links TRBV20-1 to TRBJ2-7, with TRBD2 matching 11 bases. Germline-derived CDR1 and CDR2 are DFQATT and SNEGSKA (reference sequence). The CDR3 is 15 amino acids. The CDR3 loop is CSAGDAGTSGSTQYF. In DNA form, the CDR3 reads TGCAGTGCTGGAGATGCGGGGACTAGCGGCTCGACGCAGTACTTC.

The chain combines TRBV28 with TRBJ2-7, with 9 bases matching TRBD1. The J segment lost 2 bases and the V segment lost 5 bases, leaving 13 bases of the junction unmatched. The germline CDR1 and CDR2 sequences are MDHEN and SYDVKM. CDR3 size: 17 residues. CDR3 DNA: TGTGCCAGCAGTACTACATACGGGACAGGGTGGCCCTACGAGCAGTACTTC. This codes for CASSTTYGTGWPYEQYF.

This chain joins TRBV19 and TRBJ2-1, with D perhaps TRBD1 (7 bases). Germline V gene sequence: CDR1 LNHDA, CDR2 SQIVND (reference sequence). The CDR3 loop spans 16 amino acids. Trimming cost V 9 bases and J 0 bases, with 18 bases left between them. CDR3 residues: CASRGVAPGSYNEQFF. CDR3 DNA sequence: TGTGCCAGCAGGGGGGTAGCCCCAGGCTCCTACAATGAGCAGTTCTTC.

J is TRBJ1-2 and V is TRBV14, with D uncertain. In germline, CDR1 is SGHDN, CDR2 FVKESK. Trimming stripped 1 base from V and 4 bases from J, with 7 bases between. CDR3 size: 13 residues. DNA for the CDR3: TGTGCCAGCAGCCAAGCAAGAGGCTATGGCTACACCTTC. This gives the protein CASSQARGYGYTF.